This T cell receptor beta chain appears in the sequencing data of a study of T cells after yellow fever vaccination. This clonotype was found a few times. The CDR3 contains 15 residues. J was trimmed by 3 bases and V by 5 bases; bases with no gene match: 4. TCRdb itself ran the 5' RACE reads through MiXCR, one entry per CDR3 protein. The repertoire consists of 400,000 or so distinct CDR3 sequences, with around a sixth occurring once and the leading ten covering over 15%. This TCR derives from a man between 18 and 35 years old who received the YFV17D yellow fever vaccine. The V gene is TRBV12-3 or TRBV12-4, the J gene TRBJ2-7; 13 bases agree with TRBD2. Specimen: PBMCs, collected before the yellow fever booster vaccination. CDR3 loop: CASSMGLAGYYEQYF. CDR3 DNA: TGTGCCAGCAGTATGGGACTAGCGGGGTACTACGAGCAGTACTTC.